Below, 20 T cell receptor beta chains from the same sample are listed, as sequenced in a study of cytomegalovirus exposure and HLA in healthy donors. The protocol was immunoSEQ multiplex PCR, while the TCRdb copy is restricted to in-frame clones and leaves out a portion. The sample includes about 110,000 clones, approximately 89% of them seen just once. Material: PBMCs. These receptors were collected from a woman aged 18-35 years in good health and CMV-seronegative.

The rearrangement uses TRBV6-1 and TRBJ1-1; D remains unclear. The CDR3 spans 15 residues. Between the trimmed V and J ends, which lost 1 base and 1 base, there was a span of 10 bases. The germline gives CDR1 MNHNS, CDR2 SASEGT. The CDR3 protein is CASSEGAGWNTEAFF. Written as DNA, the CDR3 is TGTGCCAGCAGTGAAGGGGCAGGTTGGAACACTGAAGCTTTCTTT.

With respect to this clone: Sequence at one end of the junction differs from germline and may be a read error. The chain couples TRBV7-2 to TRBJ2-7; 10 bases map to TRBD2. The CDR3 consists of 13 residues. Per germline, CDR1 SGHTA and CDR2 FQGNSA. In DNA form, the CDR3 reads TGTGCCACCAGCGGGGGGGTTTCCTACGAGCAGTACTTC. This gives the protein CATSGGVSYEQYF.

The gene calls are TRBV7-9 and TRBJ2-7; possible D gene TRBD2, 6 bases. Germline V gene lookup returns CDR1 SEHNR and CDR2 FQNEAQ (reference sequence). The CDR3 spans 15 residues. The ends were cut back, 5 bases at V and 5 bases at J, with 19 bases in the middle. The CDR3 DNA follows: TGTGCCAGCAGCCCGATTTTGGGGAGGATCAACGAGCAGTACTTC. Translation: CASSPILGRINEQYF. The full variable domain, rest sourced from reference TRBV7-9 and TRBJ2-7, is DTGVSQNPRHKITKRGQNVTFRCDPISEHNRLYWYRQTLGQGPEFLTYFQNEAQLEKSRLLSDRFSAERPKGSFSTLEIQRTEQGDSAMYLCASSPILGRINEQYFGPGTRLTVT.

The V and J genes are TRBV6-5 and TRBJ1-2, with D maybe TRBD1 (5 bases). The germline gives CDR1 MNHEY, CDR2 SVGAGI. The CDR3 is 15 amino acids. V lost 7 bases to trimming and J lost 3 bases, with 18 bases between them. CDR3 in DNA: TGTGCCAGCATAGGTGGAACAGGACTATACTATGGCTACACCTTC. This codes for CASIGGTGLYYGYTF.

The V gene is TRBV5-5, the J gene TRBJ1-1, with 9 bases that match TRBD1. There are 17 residues in the CDR3. Germline V gene lookup returns CDR1 SGHKS and CDR2 YYEKEE (reference sequence). Trimming removed 4 bases from V and 4 bases from J; junction bases left unmatched: 14. Here the CDR3 reads CASSPFKQGALGTEAFF. Written as DNA, the CDR3 is TGTGCCAGCAGCCCTTTCAAACAGGGGGCGTTGGGCACTGAAGCTTTCTTT.

This clone showed up just a few times. Mismatch with germline at one junction end may stem from a read error. The chain joins TRBV7-7 to TRBJ2-2, with 12 bases that match TRBD2. CDR3 length: 17 residues. Germline V gives CDR1 SSHAT, CDR2 FNYEAQ (reference sequence). The CDR3 nucleotides are TGTGCTAGCAGCCCGACCCTAGCGGGAGGGCCGACCGGGGAGCTGTTTTTT. Translating it yields CASSPTLAGGPTGELFF.

This clone was seen once. V and J are TRBV6-4 and TRBJ2-2; TRBD2 matches at 8 bases. Looked up from germline, CDR1 is MRHNA and CDR2 is SNTAGT. V lost 0 bases, J lost 3 bases, and 3 bases stayed unmatched. CDR3 length: 16 residues. CDR3 DNA: TGTGCCAGCAGTGACTCGACTAGCGCGGACACCGGGGAGCTGTTTTTT. Protein: CASSDSTSADTGELFF.

The chain employs TRBV6-5 and TRBJ2-5; 9 bases match TRBD2. The CDR3 extends over 15 amino acids. Unmatched junction bases numbered 6, after V lost 0 bases and J lost 7 bases. Germline assignment: CDR1 MNHEY and CDR2 SVGAGI. CDR3 amino acids: CASSYSGGRAGTQYF. In nucleotides, the CDR3 is TGTGCCAGCAGTTACTCGGGCGGGAGGGCCGGGACCCAGTACTTC.

This clone was observed a few times. The chain employs TRBV20-1 and TRBJ1-1, with D maybe TRBD1 (5 bases). Trimming cost V 7 bases and J 2 bases, with 8 bases left between them. From germline, CDR1 is DFQATT and CDR2 SNEGSKA (reference sequence). The CDR3 length is 11 residues. CDR3 in amino acids: CSVRVNTEAFF. In nucleotides, the CDR3 is TGCAGTGTCAGGGTAAACACTGAAGCTTTCTTT.

The chain has TRBV4-2 and TRBJ1-5; 11 bases agree with TRBD1. V dropped 4 bases and J dropped 6; count of bases not matched to a gene: 5. This CDR3 contains 15 residues. Germline loops: CDR1 LGHNA, CDR2 YNFKEQ. For the CDR3, the DNA is TGTGCCAGCAGCCCCCAGGGACAGGGGGTTCAGCCCCAGCATTTT. It translates to CASSPQGQGVQPQHF.

The rearrangement uses TRBV6-6 and TRBJ1-5; the match to TRBD1 covers 7 bases. Germline CDR1 is MNHNY and CDR2 is SVGAGI (reference sequence). CDR3 length: 16 residues. Trimming removed 4 bases from V and 4 bases from J; junction bases left unmatched: 10. The CDR3 region has the DNA TGTGCCAGCAGTTCATATGACAGGGTATCTAATCAGCCCCAGCATTTT. Protein sequence: CASSSYDRVSNQPQHF.

This chain connects TRBV7-8 to TRBJ2-4; tentatively, D is TRBD1 (5 bases). Trimming took off 1 base at V and 4 bases at J, with 11 bases between the two ends. Germline assignment: CDR1 SGHVS and CDR2 FQNEAQ. The CDR3 is 15 residues long. As DNA, the CDR3 is TGTGCCAGCAGCTTAGATTTGGGGCGGAAAAACATTCAGTACTTC. Its protein product is CASSLDLGRKNIQYF.

The chain couples TRBV18 to TRBJ1-4; 8 bases are shared with TRBD1. The CDR3 has 14 residues. The V segment lost 3 bases and the J segment 7 bases; nucleotides outside the gene matches: 4. Germline V CDR1 and CDR2: KGHSH, LQKENI. The CDR3 nucleotides read TGTGCCAGCTCACCTGTGACAGGGGTTGAAAAACTGTTTTTT. Protein sequence: CASSPVTGVEKLFF.

The chain joins TRBV9 to TRBJ1-5; TRBD1 agrees at 7 bases. This CDR3 is 14 amino acids long. V was clipped by 2 bases and J by 4 bases; unmatched bases: 3. Germline loops: CDR1 SGDLS, CDR2 YYNGEE. The CDR3 loop is CASSVGQTNQPQHF. For the CDR3, the DNA is TGTGCCAGCAGCGTGGGACAGACAAATCAGCCCCAGCATTTT.

The chain carries TRBV6-1 and TRBJ2-7; 7 nucleotides line up with TRBD1. There are 16 residues in the CDR3. Germline V CDR1 and CDR2: MNHNS, SASEGT. J was trimmed by 4 bases and V by 2 bases; bases with no gene match: 11. For the CDR3, the DNA is TGTGCCAGCAGTGAAAGACCCGGGACAGAGAGTTACGAGCAGTACTTC. As protein: CASSERPGTESYEQYF.

The V gene is TRBV7-3, the J gene TRBJ2-1; 10 bases agree with TRBD2. CDR3 length: 15 amino acids. The germline V gene encodes CDR1 SGHTA and CDR2 FQGTGA. V lost 5 bases to trimming and J lost 7 bases; unmatched junction nucleotides: 8. This chain's CDR3 is CASSTLAGVGNEQFF. The CDR3 DNA sequence: TGTGCCAGCAGCACTCTAGCGGGAGTGGGGAATGAGCAGTTCTTC.

The chain carries TRBV5-4 and TRBJ1-4, with D unclear. Trimming took 3 bases from V and 7 from J, leaving 10 bases between them. The germline V gene has CDR1 SGHNT and CDR2 YYREEE (reference sequence). This CDR3 contains 13 residues. The CDR3 spells CASSWELGEKLFF. As DNA, the CDR3 is TGTGCCAGCAGCTGGGAGCTAGGTGAAAAACTGTTTTTT. The variable domain in full, completed from reference TRBV5-4 and TRBJ1-4, reads ETGVTQSPTHLIKTRGQQVTLRCSSQSGHNTVSWYQQALGQGPQFIFQYYREEENGRGNFPPRFSGLQFPNYSSELNVNALELDDSALYLCASSWELGEKLFFGSGTQLSVL.

This chain connects TRBV27 to TRBJ2-5; 7 nucleotides align to TRBD2. The CDR3 totals 15 residues. J was trimmed by 7 bases and V by 8 bases; bases with no gene match: 16. Germline values: CDR1 MNHEY, CDR2 SMNVEV (reference sequence). The CDR3 loop reads CASGRGLGAGGTQYF. CDR3 DNA sequence: TGTGCCAGCGGTCGTGGACTAGGAGCTGGAGGGACCCAGTACTTC.

The V call is TRBV30, the J call TRBJ2-7, with a tentative D call TRBD1 (5 bases). Germline V lookup: CDR1 GTSNPN, CDR2 SVGIG (reference sequence). This CDR3 comprises 13 residues. Deletions cut 3 bases from V and 5 bases from J, with 14 bases between. The CDR3, as DNA: TGTGCCTGGAGCGCAGGGATCCGGGACGAGCAGTACTTC. This codes for CAWSAGIRDEQYF.

The chain recombines TRBV4-1 with TRBJ1-3, with D maybe TRBD1 (5 bases). The length of the CDR3 is 16 residues. Trimming took 1 base from V and 0 from J, leaving 10 bases between them. CDR1 MGHRA and CDR2 YSYEKL come from the germline V gene. For the CDR3, the DNA is TGCGCCAGCAGCCAAGGGGGCCAGAACTCTGGAAACACCATATATTTT. Protein product: CASSQGGQNSGNTIYF.